This record concerns one T cell receptor (beta chain) sequence. What it binds is not known. This specimen comes from a study of T cell responses to AZD1222 COVID-19 vaccine. Libraries were prepared by immunoSEQ multiplex PCR; TCRdb keeps only in-frame clonotypes and omits some of them. The sample lists some 120,000 clones, approximately 92% occurring once. Study-wide results and limits: Baseline seropositivity characterized only six or seven AZD1222 recipients. CD4 TCRs linked to vaccination spanned spike, dominating at 160-218 and 743-854.

V was pared by 6 bases and J by 4 bases, with 18 bases between. Germline CDR1 is MDHEN and CDR2 is SYDVKM. The CDR3 length is 16 residues. The sequence derives from an adult who received the MenACWY meningococcal vaccine as a control. Sequenced material: peripheral blood, taken 28 days after the second dose of the MenACWY control vaccine. The chain joins TRBV28 to TRBJ1-4; D may be TRBD1 (5 bases). CDR3 region: CASSDPQGLGNEKLFF. In nucleotides, the CDR3 is TGTGCCAGCAGCGATCCCCAGGGTTTGGGTAATGAAAAACTGTTTTTT.